This T cell receptor (beta chain) was identified in a study of T-cell reconstitution after alpha-beta-depleted transplantation in children. Whole-study findings and limits: About two months after transplant, alpha-beta T cells reportedly came from several hundred expanded graft clones. At one year after transplant, newly produced T cells mostly accounted for T-cell counts and diversity. For some patients, TCRbeta diversity was high at day 60 because of recipient T cells and thymic progenitors that survived.

A note on this clonotype: Its matching antigen is unknown.

Preparation of the TCRbeta library involved a method that used unique molecular identifiers. TCRdb re-called the PCR reads with MiXCR, one entry per CDR3 protein. The sample contains 700,000 to 950,000 distinct CDR3 sequences, 16% of which appear only once. This CDR3 is 17 amino acids long. With 5 bases clipped from V and 3 bases from J, the junction kept 18 bases outside the gene matches. The germline CDR1 and CDR2 sequences are SQVTM and ANQGSEA. The TCR originated in a male patient between 5 and 17 years old who had a stem cell transplant for acute lymphoblastic leukemia, so the T cells may come from the graft donor. The J gene is TRBJ2-7, the V gene TRBV29-1, with 8 bases that match TRBD1. This specimen was PBMCs, mostly from graft donor cells, taken 360 days after TCRalphabeta/CD19-depleted stem cell transplant. The CDR3 nucleotides are TGCAGCGTTTTTGGGACAGGCGAGAACGCGGACCTCTACGAGCAGTACTTC. Its protein is CSVFGTGENADLYEQYF.